This T cell receptor beta chain originates from a study of T cell responses to AZD1222 COVID-19 vaccine. V lost 5 bases to trimming and J lost 6 bases, with 7 bases between them. The length of the CDR3 is 11 residues. Germline CDR1 reads SGHVS; CDR2 reads FQNEAQ. Clones were read by immunoSEQ multiplex PCR, and TCRdb kept only the in-frame ones, dropping some. The sample yields under 150,000 clones, more than 85% seen once. This specimen consisted of peripheral blood, obtained on day 0 of MenACWY control vaccination. The chain joins TRBV7-8 to TRBJ1-2; the D gene is possibly TRBD1 (5 bases). The source of this sequence is an adult in good health. Written as DNA, the CDR3 is TGTGCCAGCAGCCCGGGGGATGGCTACACCTTC. Translating gives CASSPGDGYTF.